This T cell receptor beta chain comes out of a study of T cell responses to AZD1222 COVID-19 vaccine (dated by TCRdb to about 2021). About the investigation overall: AZD1222 recipients with second doses at about 4 weeks or about 12 weeks were pooled, because spike-specific TCR depth and breadth did not differ between schedules. A total of under 250 trial participants underwent TCR sequencing, of whom about 210 had received two doses of AZD1222 and some 26 had received two doses of the MenACWY control vaccine. Trial participants were enrolled into age subgroups of 18-55, 56-69 and 70-plus years, which contained about 160, 30 and 59 TCR-sequenced participants, respectively.

The label giving this sample's time point can be read as: baseline before first vaccination. Vaccinee samples came from UK trials COV001 and COV002, including a single-blind randomized controlled phase 2/3 trial of AZD1222 (ChAdOx1 nCoV-19) in healthy adults. For TCRbeta chain sequencing, PBMC samples from trial participants were taken at day 0 and at day 28 after the second dose. The CDR3 regions of human TCRbeta chains were analyzed by immunosequencing. The study's own analysis went as follows. Repertoire TCRs were matched against a reference library of SARS-CoV-2-specific TCRs generated with the MIRA antigen-specificity platform. Breadth meant the fraction of unique TCRs that were SARS-CoV-2-associated, whereas depth meant the fraction of total T cells that were SARS-CoV-2-associated. Using the MIRA data, each spike-specific TCR was mapped to the spike region that the TCR reacts to and placed in a CD4 or CD8 class. Log10-transformed breadth and depth values were compared by one-way ANOVA with Sidak's multiple comparisons tests. The clones in this table, taken by TCRdb from immuneACCESS, are in-frame only. Not every clone is retained; where verified, under half of the shortfall comes from an unresolved V gene, and the cause of the rest is unknown. V and J calls and clone size are as listed in that table; D and trimming were resolved from the DNA. The sample data list around 100,000 clones, and over 75% of these were observed just once. Of the sample, about 8.7% is held by the ten largest clones.

With regard to this clone: The antigen this receptor binds is unknown. No per-base quality is available; no much larger clone lies one base away.

From the cysteine up to the phenylalanine, the CDR3 has a length of 15 residues. Only the CDR3 region is kept as DNA, spanning 45 bases read in frame from base 1. For CDR1 and CDR2, the germline V gene (reference sequence) lists SEHNR and FQNEAQ. Trimming takes 5 bases from V and 7 bases from J, and the germline ends sit 21 bases apart. Study-wide findings and limitations: Conclusions about previously exposed vaccinees are limited because only six or seven AZD1222 recipients were SARS-CoV-2 seropositive at baseline. No day 14 peak-response samples were available, so repertoires were characterized only after the peak T cell response. Nearly half of unique spike-specific TCRs reportedly recognized epitopes outside regions mutated in the B.1.351 and B.1.1.7 variants. Participants were mostly white British and included more females than males, and it was suggested by the authors that clonal diversity may have been underestimated. CD4 TCRs associated with the vaccine covered the entire spike protein, and the dominant responses were in regions 160-218 and 743-854. The 56-69-year group was small, and its depth increase did not reach significance, likely because of low power. After two AZD1222 doses, both the breadth and the depth of spike-specific TCRs were significantly higher than at day 0 and than in MenACWY recipients.

This specimen consisted of peripheral blood, obtained on day 0 of AZD1222 vaccination. This sequence uses TRBV7-9 and TRBJ2-7; a tentative D match to TRBD1 spans 6 bases. The receptor's source is an adult in good health. The CDR3 region: CASSPKAYRVGEQYF. The sequenced DNA: TGTGCCAGCAGCCCAAAAGCATACAGGGTAGGGGAGCAGTACTTC.